This note documents a single T cell receptor (beta chain) sequence. Antigen unknown. The entry originates in a study of CD8+ T cells in alopecia areata. Study summary: Treated patients were scored for severity by percent of scalp affected.

Broader study findings: For patients receiving tofacitinib, scalp clonality and expanded CD8+ clones among the top 100 significantly decreased. Lesional scalp, notably in alopecia totalis/universalis, had clonality above that of normal scalp.

The CDR3 runs to 13 residues. V was clipped by 7 bases and J by 9 bases, with 16 bases between them. The V gene's germline CDR1 is GTSNPN and CDR2 SVGIG (reference sequence). Treatment specified: oral pan-JAK inhibitor, 5-10 mg twice daily. Reverse transcribed after extraction, RNA yielded cDNA as the sequencing template. TCRdb's table, derived via immunoSEQ multiplex PCR, lists solely in-frame clones and lacks some. The sample has hundreds of thousands of clones; over 45% are singletons. This receptor was taken from a human donor with alopecia areata. This sample comprised CD4+ T cells sorted from blood, obtained at roughly week 52, from a patient treated with tofacitinib. V usage is TRBV30 and J usage is TRBJ1-6; D remains ambiguous. The CDR3 sequence: CASNKGNGSPLHF. In DNA, the CDR3 is TGTGCCTCCAATAAGGGTAACGGTTCACCCCTCCACTTT.